These T cell receptor beta chains were read from a single sample in a study of OX40 agonist ivuxolimab in advanced cancers. Sequencing was performed with immunoSEQ multiplex PCR; in TCRdb, only in-frame clones are kept and a portion is missing. The sample shows 55,000 to 70,000 clones, around 84% of them seen only once. Sequencing used CD4+ or CD8+ T cells sorted from blood, obtained in a trial of the OX40 agonist ivuxolimab. These receptors all come from an adult with an advanced solid tumor such as melanoma, head and neck, liver or kidney cancer. CDR3s include the opening cysteine and the closing phenylalanine or tryptophan. Fields, in order: D gene, clone size, V gene, J gene, CDR3 DNA, CDR3 protein. D genes are given only for firm matches. Clone sizes are given selectively: once, few, many, or a class where the clone is expanded.

d_call: -; clone_size: few; v_call: TRBV7-9; j_call: TRBJ1-2; cdr3_nt: TGTGCCAGCAGCTTCGAGGGATCCTATGGCTACACCTTC; cdr3_aa: CASSFEGSYGYTF
d_call: -; clone_size: -; v_call: TRBV5-6; j_call: TRBJ1-1; cdr3_nt: TGTGCCAGCAGCTTGGGACTTGAAGCTTTCTTT; cdr3_aa: CASSLGLEAFF
d_call: TRBD1; clone_size: -; v_call: TRBV9; j_call: TRBJ1-4; cdr3_nt: TGTGCCAGCAGCCGGACAGGCTTTAATGAAAAACTGTTTTTT; cdr3_aa: CASSRTGFNEKLFF
d_call: TRBD1; clone_size: -; v_call: TRBV5-6; j_call: TRBJ2-7; cdr3_nt: TGTGCCAGCAGCTTAGGACAGGGCCCCTTGGGGCAGTACTTC; cdr3_aa: CASSLGQGPLGQYF
d_call: -; clone_size: -; v_call: TRBV13; j_call: TRBJ2-3; cdr3_nt: TGTGCCAGCAGCAAAAGCAGGGTACGAGATACGCAGTATTTT; cdr3_aa: CASSKSRVRDTQYF
d_call: -; clone_size: once; v_call: TRBV6-4; j_call: TRBJ2-5; cdr3_nt: TGTGCCAGCAGTGAGCTGTTACAAGAGACCCAGTACTTC; cdr3_aa: CASSELLQETQYF
d_call: TRBD2; clone_size: few; v_call: TRBV19; j_call: TRBJ2-1; cdr3_nt: TGTGCCAGTAGTATACTAGCGGGAGGTCGGAATGAGCAGTTCTTC; cdr3_aa: CASSILAGGRNEQFF
d_call: -; clone_size: -; v_call: TRBV4-3; j_call: TRBJ2-1; cdr3_nt: TGCGCCAGCAGCCACCGCTCCGACAGCTCCTACAATGAGCAGTTCTTC; cdr3_aa: CASSHRSDSSYNEQFF
d_call: TRBD2; clone_size: -; v_call: TRBV2; j_call: TRBJ2-3; cdr3_nt: TGTGCCAGCAGTGGACTAGCCCAAAGCACAGATACGCAGTATTTT; cdr3_aa: CASSGLAQSTDTQYF
d_call: TRBD1; clone_size: -; v_call: TRBV20-1; j_call: TRBJ2-3; cdr3_nt: TGCAGTGCCGGGACAGCAGATACGCAGTATTTT; cdr3_aa: CSAGTADTQYF
d_call: TRBD2; clone_size: -; v_call: TRBV9; j_call: TRBJ2-3; cdr3_nt: TGTGCCAGCAGCGTAGGAGGACTAGCGGGAGGGGTGTCTACGCAGTATTTT; cdr3_aa: CASSVGGLAGGVSTQYF
d_call: -; clone_size: -; v_call: TRBV13; j_call: TRBJ2-7; cdr3_nt: TGTGCCAGCAGCTTAGGGGGTGGATCGGTTCGGTACGAGCAGTACTTC; cdr3_aa: CASSLGGGSVRYEQYF
d_call: -; clone_size: -; v_call: TRBV10-1; j_call: TRBJ2-2; cdr3_nt: TGCGCCAGCAGTGATCAATACCCCGGGGAGCTGTTTTTT; cdr3_aa: CASSDQYPGELFF
d_call: TRBD2; clone_size: -; v_call: TRBV12-5; j_call: TRBJ2-7; cdr3_nt: TGTGCTAGTGGTCCGCGGGGGGGCTACGAGCAGTACTTC; cdr3_aa: CASGPRGGYEQYF
d_call: -; clone_size: -; v_call: TRBV2; j_call: TRBJ1-5; cdr3_nt: TGTGCCAGCTTAGCCGGGACACCTAATCAGCCCCAGCATTTT; cdr3_aa: CASLAGTPNQPQHF
d_call: TRBD2; clone_size: -; v_call: TRBV6-5; j_call: TRBJ2-2; cdr3_nt: TGTGCCAGCAGTTACCGGGGGGGCACCGGGGAGCTGTTTTTT; cdr3_aa: CASSYRGGTGELFF
d_call: -; clone_size: once; v_call: TRBV30; j_call: TRBJ1-6; cdr3_nt: TGTGCCTGGAGCTTTGGGGATAATTCACCCCTCCACTTT; cdr3_aa: CAWSFGDNSPLHF
d_call: TRBD1; clone_size: -; v_call: TRBV30; j_call: TRBJ2-7; cdr3_nt: TGTGCCTGGTCCCCGGGGACAGCCCCCTACGAGCAGTACTTC; cdr3_aa: CAWSPGTAPYEQYF
d_call: -; clone_size: medium-sized; v_call: TRBV11-2; j_call: TRBJ2-7; cdr3_nt: TGTGCCAGCAGCTTAGGAGGGGTCTACGAGCAGTACTTC; cdr3_aa: CASSLGGVYEQYF
d_call: TRBD1; clone_size: -; v_call: TRBV11-2; j_call: TRBJ2-5; cdr3_nt: TGTGCCAGCAGCCCGACAGGGTCCGGGGAGACCCAGTACTTC; cdr3_aa: CASSPTGSGETQYF
d_call: TRBD1; clone_size: -; v_call: TRBV5-1; j_call: TRBJ1-1; cdr3_nt: TGCGTCAGCAGCCATCGACAGGGGCGGAACACTGAAGCTTTCTTT; cdr3_aa: CVSSHRQGRNTEAFF
d_call: TRBD2; clone_size: -; v_call: TRBV27; j_call: TRBJ2-7; cdr3_nt: TGTGCCAGCAGTTTAAGTAACGCGGGAGGGCGGAACGAGCAGTACTTC; cdr3_aa: CASSLSNAGGRNEQYF